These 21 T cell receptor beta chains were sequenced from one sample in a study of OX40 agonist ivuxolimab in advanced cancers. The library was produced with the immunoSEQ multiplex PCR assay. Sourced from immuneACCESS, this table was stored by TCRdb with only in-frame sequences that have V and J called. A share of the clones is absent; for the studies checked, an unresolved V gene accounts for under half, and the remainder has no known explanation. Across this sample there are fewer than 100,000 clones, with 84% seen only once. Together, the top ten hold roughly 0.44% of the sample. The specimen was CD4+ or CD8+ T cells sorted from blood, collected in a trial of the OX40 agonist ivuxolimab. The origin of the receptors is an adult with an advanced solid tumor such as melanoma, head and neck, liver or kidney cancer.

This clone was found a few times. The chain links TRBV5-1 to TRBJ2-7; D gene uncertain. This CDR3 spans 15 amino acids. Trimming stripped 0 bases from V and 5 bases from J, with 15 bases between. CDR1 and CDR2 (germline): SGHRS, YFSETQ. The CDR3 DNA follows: TGCGCCAGCAGCTTGGCCCACGGCCTGACCGACGAGCAGTACTTC. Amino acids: CASSLAHGLTDEQYF. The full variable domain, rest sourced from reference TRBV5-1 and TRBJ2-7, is KAGVTQTPRYLIKTRGQQVTLSCSPISGHRSVSWYQQTPGQGLQFLFEYFSETQRNKGNFPGRFSGRQFSNSRSEMNVSTLELGDSALYLCASSLAHGLTDEQYFGPGTRLTVT.

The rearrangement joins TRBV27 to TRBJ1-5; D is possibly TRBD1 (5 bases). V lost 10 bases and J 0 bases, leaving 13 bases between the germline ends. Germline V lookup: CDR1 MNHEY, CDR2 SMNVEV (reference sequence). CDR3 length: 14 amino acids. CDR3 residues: CATKDTYSNQPQHF. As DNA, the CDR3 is TGTGCCACTAAGGACACCTATAGCAATCAGCCCCAGCATTTT.

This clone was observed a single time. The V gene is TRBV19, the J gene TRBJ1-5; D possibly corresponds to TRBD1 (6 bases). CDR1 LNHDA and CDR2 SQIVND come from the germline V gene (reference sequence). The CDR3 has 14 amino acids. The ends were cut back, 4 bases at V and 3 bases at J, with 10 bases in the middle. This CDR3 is CASSRRGVNQPQHF. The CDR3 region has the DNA TGTGCCAGTAGTAGGAGGGGGGTCAATCAGCCCCAGCATTTT.

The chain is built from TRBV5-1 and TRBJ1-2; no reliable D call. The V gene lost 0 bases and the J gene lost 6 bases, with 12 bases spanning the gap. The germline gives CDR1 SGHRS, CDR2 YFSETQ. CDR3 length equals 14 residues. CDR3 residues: CASSLASQMNGYTF. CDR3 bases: TGCGCCAGCAGCTTGGCCAGCCAGATGAATGGCTACACCTTC.

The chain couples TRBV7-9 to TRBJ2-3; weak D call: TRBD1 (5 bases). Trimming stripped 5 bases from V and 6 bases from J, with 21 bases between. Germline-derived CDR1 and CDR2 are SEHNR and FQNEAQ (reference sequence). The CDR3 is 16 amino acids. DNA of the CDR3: TGTGCCAGCAGCCCAACCAGGGCCGAGGAGAGGGATACGCAGTATTTT. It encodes CASSPTRAEERDTQYF.

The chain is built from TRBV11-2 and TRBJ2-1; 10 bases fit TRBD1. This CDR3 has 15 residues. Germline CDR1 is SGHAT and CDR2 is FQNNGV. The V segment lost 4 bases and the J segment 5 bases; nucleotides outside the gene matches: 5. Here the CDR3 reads CASSSWTGGNNEQFF. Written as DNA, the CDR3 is TGTGCCAGCAGCTCCTGGACAGGGGGGAACAATGAGCAGTTCTTC. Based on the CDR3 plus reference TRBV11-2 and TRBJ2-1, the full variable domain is EAGVAQSPRYKIIEKRQSVAFWCNPISGHATLYWYQQILGQGPKLLIQFQNNGVVDDSQLPKDRFSAERLKGVDSTLKIQPAKLEDSAVYLCASSSWTGGNNEQFFGPGTRLTVL.

DNA for the CDR3: TGCGCCAGCAGGCGGAAACTAGCGGGCACCGGGGAGCTGTTTTTT. Amino acids: CASRRKLAGTGELFF. The chain is built from TRBV5-1 and TRBJ2-2; 9 nucleotides match TRBD2. The V and J ends lost 5 bases and 4 bases, in that order; junction bases with no gene match: 6. Germline V gene data show CDR1 as SGHRS and CDR2 as YFSETQ. The CDR3 is 15 amino acids.

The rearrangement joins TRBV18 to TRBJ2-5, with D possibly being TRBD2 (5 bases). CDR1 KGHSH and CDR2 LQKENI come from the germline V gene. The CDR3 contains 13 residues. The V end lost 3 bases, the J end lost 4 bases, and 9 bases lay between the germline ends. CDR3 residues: CASSPTRVETQYF. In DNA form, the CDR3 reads TGTGCCAGCTCACCTACGAGGGTAGAGACCCAGTACTTC.

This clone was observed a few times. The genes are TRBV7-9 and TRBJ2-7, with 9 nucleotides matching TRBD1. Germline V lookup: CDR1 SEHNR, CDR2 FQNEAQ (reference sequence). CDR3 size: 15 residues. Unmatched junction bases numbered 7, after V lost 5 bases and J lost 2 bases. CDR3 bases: TGTGCCAGCAGCCAAGGACAGGGGTTCACCTACGAGCAGTACTTC. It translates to CASSQGQGFTYEQYF.

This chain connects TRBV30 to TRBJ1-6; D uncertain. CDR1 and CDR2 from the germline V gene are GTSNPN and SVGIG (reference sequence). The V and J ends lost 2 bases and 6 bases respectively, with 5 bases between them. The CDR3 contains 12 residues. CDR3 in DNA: TGTGCCTGGAGTCCCAGTAATTCACCCCTCCACTTT. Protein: CAWSPSNSPLHF.

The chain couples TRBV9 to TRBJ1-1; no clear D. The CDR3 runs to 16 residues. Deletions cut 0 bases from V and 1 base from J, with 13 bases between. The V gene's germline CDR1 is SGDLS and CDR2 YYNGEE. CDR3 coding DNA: TGTGCCAGCAGCGTAGGACTAGGCATGGGGAACACTGAAGCTTTCTTT. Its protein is CASSVGLGMGNTEAFF.

CDR3 sequence: CASSFASAGQGMFGYTF. The CDR3 bases are TGTGCCAGCAGCTTCGCCTCGGCGGGACAGGGGATGTTCGGCTACACCTTC. This sequence joins TRBV7-9 and TRBJ1-2; TRBD1 matches at 10 bases. Germline loops: CDR1 SEHNR, CDR2 FQNEAQ (reference sequence). The V gene end was trimmed by 3 bases and the J gene end by 8 bases; junction bases not matched to a gene: 15. The CDR3 contains 17 residues. Full variable domain (missing parts from reference TRBV7-9 and TRBJ1-2): DTGVSQNPRHKITKRGQNVTFRCDPISEHNRLYWYRQTLGQGPEFLTYFQNEAQLEKSRLLSDRFSAERPKGSFSTLEIQRTEQGDSAMYLCASSFASAGQGMFGYTFGSGTRLTVV.

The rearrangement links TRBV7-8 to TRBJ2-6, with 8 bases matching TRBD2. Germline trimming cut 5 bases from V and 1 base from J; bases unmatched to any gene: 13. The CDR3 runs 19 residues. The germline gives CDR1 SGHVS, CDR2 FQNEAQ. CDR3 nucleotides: TGTGCCAGCAGCCCGGGGACTAGACCTCCCTTTTCTGGGGCCAACGTCCTGACTTTC. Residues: CASSPGTRPPFSGANVLTF. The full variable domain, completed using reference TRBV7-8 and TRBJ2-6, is GAGVSQSPRYKVAKRGQDVALRCDPISGHVSLFWYQQALGQGPEFLTYFQNEAQLDKSGLPSDRFFAERPEGSVSTLKIQRTQQEDSAVYLCASSPGTRPPFSGANVLTFGAGSRLTVL.

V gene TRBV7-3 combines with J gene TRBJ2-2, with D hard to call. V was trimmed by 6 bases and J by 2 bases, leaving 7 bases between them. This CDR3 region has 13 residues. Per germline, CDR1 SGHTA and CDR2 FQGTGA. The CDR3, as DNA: TGTGCCAGCAGTTACCTAAACACCGGGGAGCTGTTTTTT. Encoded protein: CASSYLNTGELFF.

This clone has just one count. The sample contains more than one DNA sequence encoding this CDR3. This CDR3 reads CASSPILRGTEAFF. CDR3 DNA: TGCGCCAGCAGTCCTATTTTGAGGGGGACTGAAGCTTTCTTT. This chain joins TRBV5-1 and TRBJ1-1, with D possibly matching TRBD1 (6 bases). The CDR3 loop spans 14 amino acids. Germline CDR1 and CDR2: SGHRS and YFSETQ. Deletions cut 5 bases from V and 5 bases from J, with 16 bases between.

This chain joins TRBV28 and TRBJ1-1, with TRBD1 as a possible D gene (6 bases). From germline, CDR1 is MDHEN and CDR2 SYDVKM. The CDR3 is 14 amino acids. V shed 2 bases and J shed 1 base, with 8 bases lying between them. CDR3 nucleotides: TGTGCCAGCAGTTTAACAGGGAAGAACACTGAAGCTTTCTTT. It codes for CASSLTGKNTEAFF.

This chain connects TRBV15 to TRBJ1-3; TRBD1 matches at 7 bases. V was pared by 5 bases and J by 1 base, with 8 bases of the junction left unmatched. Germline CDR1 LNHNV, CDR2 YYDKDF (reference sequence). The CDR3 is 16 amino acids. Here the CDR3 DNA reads TGTGCCACCAGCCGAAACCGACAGGGTTCTGGAAACACCATATATTTT. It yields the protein CATSRNRQGSGNTIYF.

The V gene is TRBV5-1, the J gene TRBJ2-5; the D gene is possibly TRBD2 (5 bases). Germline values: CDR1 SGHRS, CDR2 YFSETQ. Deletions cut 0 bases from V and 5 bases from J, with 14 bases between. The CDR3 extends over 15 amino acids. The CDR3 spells CASSLAVGSGETQYF. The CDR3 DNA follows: TGCGCCAGCAGCTTGGCGGTAGGGTCGGGGGAGACCCAGTACTTC.

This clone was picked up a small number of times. The CDR3 DNA reads TGTGCCAGCTCACAGGGACAGACCACCGGGGAGCTGTTTTTT. This encodes CASSQGQTTGELFF. The chain carries TRBV18 and TRBJ2-2; 7 nucleotides agree with TRBD1. V lost 4 bases, J lost 4 bases, and 3 bases stayed unmatched. The CDR3 is made up of 14 amino acids. Germline V lookup: CDR1 KGHSH, CDR2 LQKENI.

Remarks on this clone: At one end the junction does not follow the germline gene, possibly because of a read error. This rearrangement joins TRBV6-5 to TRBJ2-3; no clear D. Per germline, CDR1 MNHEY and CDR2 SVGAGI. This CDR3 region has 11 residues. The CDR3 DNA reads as TGTTCCAGCACCAACGGAGATACGCAGTATTTT. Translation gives CSSTNGDTQYF.

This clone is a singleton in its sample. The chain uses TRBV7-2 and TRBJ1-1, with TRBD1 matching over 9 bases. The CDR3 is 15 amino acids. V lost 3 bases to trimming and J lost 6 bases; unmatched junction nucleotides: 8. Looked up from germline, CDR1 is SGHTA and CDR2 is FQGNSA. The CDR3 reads CASSFLPGQGSEAFF. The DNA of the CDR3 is TGTGCCAGCAGCTTTCTCCCGGGACAGGGTTCTGAAGCTTTCTTT.